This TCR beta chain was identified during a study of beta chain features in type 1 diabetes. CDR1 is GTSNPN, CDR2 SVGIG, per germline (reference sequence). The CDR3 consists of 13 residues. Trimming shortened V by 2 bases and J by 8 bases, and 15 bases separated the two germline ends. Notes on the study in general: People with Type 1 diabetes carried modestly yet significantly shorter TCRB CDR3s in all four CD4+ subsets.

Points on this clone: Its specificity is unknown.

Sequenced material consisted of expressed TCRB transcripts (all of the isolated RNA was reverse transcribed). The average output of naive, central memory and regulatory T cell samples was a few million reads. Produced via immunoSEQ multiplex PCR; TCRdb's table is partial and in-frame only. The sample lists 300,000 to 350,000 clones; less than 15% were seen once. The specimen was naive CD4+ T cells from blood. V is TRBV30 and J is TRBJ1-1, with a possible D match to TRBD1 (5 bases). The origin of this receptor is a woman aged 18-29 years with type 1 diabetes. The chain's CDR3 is CAWSPGLPEEAFF. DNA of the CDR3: TGTGCCTGGAGTCCGGGACTCCCCGAGGAAGCTTTCTTT.